The clone carrying this T cell receptor (beta chain) was counted only a few times. Its specificity is unknown. The data derive from a study of cytomegalovirus exposure and HLA in healthy donors. Study-wide context: Both the approximately 120 validation repertoires and the approximately 700 first-cohort repertoires used the same platform, as reported by a later analysis. Study-wide results and limits: For most TCR sequences rarity was the rule, although some public TCRs occurred in many donors.

Between the trimmed V and J ends, which lost 0 bases and 12 bases, there was a span of 12 bases. Germline CDR1 is WNHNN and CDR2 is SYGVQD (reference sequence). The CDR3 is 13 residues long. The data were produced by immunoSEQ multiplex PCR, yet TCRdb's version contains in-frame clones alone and is incomplete. This sample has roughly 90,000 clones; around 93% occur once, and the top ten carry approximately 1.1%. This receptor was obtained from a woman in her twenties or thirties in good health and CMV-seropositive. This chain connects TRBV10-1 to TRBJ2-1, with D perhaps TRBD1 (5 bases). The source material was PBMCs. In DNA, the CDR3 is TGCGCCAGCAGTGAGTCAGGACGACAGCGGCAGTTCTTC. Translated, it gives CASSESGRQRQFF.